The clone carrying this T cell receptor beta chain was seen just once. Its antigen remains unidentified. Vbeta (60) and Jbeta (13) primers were used in the PCR. Produced via immunoSEQ multiplex PCR; TCRdb's table is partial and in-frame only. Found here are about 130,000 clones, about 71% of them singletons; the top ten hold over 2.5%. This sample is part of a study of cytomegalovirus exposure and HLA in healthy donors. Whole-study results and caveats: TCR sequences were mostly rare, though some public TCRs occurred in many donors.

CDR1 is SNHLY and CDR2 is FYNNEI in the germline V gene. This CDR3 is 14 amino acids long. V was trimmed by 6 bases and J by 0 bases, leaving 8 bases between them. Sequencing input: PBMCs. The TCR originated in a woman aged 45 to 65 in good health and CMV-seronegative. V usage is TRBV2 and J usage is TRBJ1-4; maybe TRBD1 (5 bases). This chain's CDR3 is CASREGSTNEKLFF. The DNA of the CDR3 is TGTGCCAGCAGGGAGGGGTCAACTAATGAAAAACTGTTTTTT.